These 3 T cell receptor beta chains were all obtained from the same sample, sequenced in a study of PD-L1 blockade in urothelial cancer. Produced via immunoSEQ multiplex PCR; TCRdb's table is partial and in-frame only. Of tens of thousands of clones listed, approximately 79% are singletons. The sequences come from PBMCs, collected around atezolizumab (anti-PD-L1) treatment. These receptors originate from a man in his fifties with urothelial cancer.

This clone was counted between two and nine times. The chain is built from TRBV5-1 and TRBJ1-2; 8 bases fit TRBD1. This CDR3 spans 12 amino acids. Germline CDR1 reads SGHRS; CDR2 reads YFSETQ. Germline trimming cut 3 bases from V and 7 bases from J; bases unmatched to any gene: 2. The DNA of the CDR3 is TGCGCCAGCAGCTGGGGGACAGGTGGCTACACCTTC. As protein: CASSWGTGGYTF.

The V call is TRBV9, the J call TRBJ1-1, with D maybe TRBD1 (5 bases). Germline CDR1 reads SGDLS; CDR2 reads YYNGEE. Deletions cut 0 bases from V and 4 bases from J, with 13 bases between. CDR3 length: 15 amino acids. In nucleotides, the CDR3 is TGTGCCAGCAGCGTAGGGGTGGGGCCGAGCACTGAAGCTTTCTTT. It specifies CASSVGVGPSTEAFF. The full variable domain, rest sourced from reference TRBV9 and TRBJ1-1, is DSGVTQTPKHLITATGQRVTLRCSPRSGDLSVYWYQQSLDQGLQFLIQYYNGEERAKGNILERFSAQQFPDLHSELNLSSLELGDSALYFCASSVGVGPSTEAFFGQGTRLTVV.

The genes are TRBV7-2 and TRBJ1-1; the D gene is possibly TRBD1 (6 bases). CDR1 is SGHTA and CDR2 is FQGNSA in the germline V gene. Trimming stripped 5 bases from V and 3 bases from J, with 10 bases between. This CDR3 is built from 13 residues. The CDR3 sequence is CASSPQGYTEAFF. The CDR3, as DNA: TGTGCCAGCAGCCCACAGGGTTACACTGAAGCTTTCTTT. The entire variable domain, with the rest obtained from reference TRBV7-2 and TRBJ1-1, is as follows: GAGVSQSPSNKVTEKGKDVELRCDPISGHTALYWYRQSLGQGLEFLIYFQGNSAPDKSGLPSDRFSAERTGGSVSTLTIQRTQQEDSAVYLCASSPQGYTEAFFGQGTRLTVV.